The rows below give T cell receptor beta chains drawn from one sample of a study of blood T cell repertoires in COVID-19. The repertoire was sequenced with immunoSEQ multiplex PCR; TCRdb's copy has only in-frame clones and lacks some. The data show about 200,000 clones, with roughly 85% seen just once and about 3.8% held by the top ten. The sample taken for sequencing was PBMCs or T cells enriched from blood (not recorded which). Receptors originate from a woman in her thirties or forties with acute COVID-19. CDR3s include the opening cysteine and the closing phenylalanine or tryptophan. The D gene is left open where the match is weak. Rows give clone size only sometimes, using once, few, many, or a class for an expanded clone.

v_call: TRBV15
j_call: TRBJ2-7
d_call: TRBD2
clone_size: -
cdr3_aa: CATSRDWGEGILEQYF
cdr3_nt: TGTGCCACCAGCAGAGATTGGGGGGAGGGGATCCTCGAGCAGTACTTC

v_call: TRBV5-1
j_call: TRBJ2-7
d_call: TRBD2
clone_size: -
cdr3_aa: CASSLGGGSYEQYF
cdr3_nt: TGCGCCAGCAGCTTGGGCGGGGGCTCCTACGAGCAGTACTTC

v_call: TRBV11-3
j_call: TRBJ2-1
d_call: TRBD2
clone_size: -
cdr3_aa: CASSPRGLAGQGEQFF
cdr3_nt: TGTGCCAGCAGCCCGCGGGGACTAGCGGGACAGGGTGAGCAGTTCTTC

v_call: TRBV27
j_call: TRBJ2-7
d_call: -
clone_size: few
cdr3_aa: CASSLRYTGYEQYF
cdr3_nt: TGTGCCAGCAGTTTAAGATATACAGGCTACGAGCAGTACTTC

v_call: TRBV24-1
j_call: TRBJ1-2
d_call: TRBD1
clone_size: -
cdr3_aa: CATSDPAGDRGDGYTF
cdr3_nt: TGTGCCACCAGTGATCCCGCAGGTGACAGGGGTGATGGCTACACCTTC

v_call: TRBV12-5
j_call: TRBJ2-7
d_call: -
clone_size: -
cdr3_aa: CASGTGGVQYF
cdr3_nt: TGTGCTAGTGGGACAGGAGGTGTGCAGTACTTC

v_call: TRBV27
j_call: TRBJ2-7
d_call: -
clone_size: -
cdr3_aa: CASRPGSTYEQYF
cdr3_nt: TGTGCCAGCAGACCCGGGTCAACCTACGAGCAGTACTTC

v_call: TRBV4-1
j_call: TRBJ1-4
d_call: -
clone_size: -
cdr3_aa: CASSQVPTTNEKLFF
cdr3_nt: TGCGCCAGCAGCCAAGTTCCAACAACTAATGAAAAACTGTTTTTT

v_call: TRBV6-1
j_call: TRBJ1-1
d_call: -
clone_size: -
cdr3_aa: CASSEVPASGEAFF
cdr3_nt: TGTGCCAGCAGTGAAGTTCCAGCGAGTGGTGAAGCTTTCTTT

v_call: TRBV11-2
j_call: TRBJ2-1
d_call: -
clone_size: -
cdr3_aa: CASSRGGVPWTNEQFF
cdr3_nt: TGTGCCAGCAGCCGAGGGGGGGTGCCTTGGACCAATGAGCAGTTCTTC

v_call: TRBV7-9
j_call: TRBJ1-6
d_call: -
clone_size: -
cdr3_aa: CASSLGTQNSPLHF
cdr3_nt: TGTGCCAGCAGCTTAGGGACTCAGAATTCACCCCTCCACTTT

v_call: TRBV7-6
j_call: TRBJ2-1
d_call: TRBD2
clone_size: -
cdr3_aa: CASSLVAGAYNEQFF
cdr3_nt: TGTGCCAGCAGCTTAGTAGCGGGAGCTTACAATGAGCAGTTCTTC

v_call: TRBV9
j_call: TRBJ2-5
d_call: -
clone_size: -
cdr3_aa: CASSNRDSEGTQYF
cdr3_nt: TGTGCCAGCAGCAACCGGGACTCCGAGGGGACCCAGTACTTC